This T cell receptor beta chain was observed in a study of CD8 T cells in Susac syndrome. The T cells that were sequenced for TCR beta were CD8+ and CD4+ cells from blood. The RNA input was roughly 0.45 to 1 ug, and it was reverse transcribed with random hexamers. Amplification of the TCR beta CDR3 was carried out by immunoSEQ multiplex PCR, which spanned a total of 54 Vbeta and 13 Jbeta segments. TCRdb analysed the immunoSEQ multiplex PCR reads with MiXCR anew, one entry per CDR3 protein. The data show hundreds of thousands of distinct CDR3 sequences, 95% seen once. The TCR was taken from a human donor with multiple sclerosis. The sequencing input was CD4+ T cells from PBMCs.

As DNA, the CDR3 is TGTGCCAGCAGCCTACACGACGGGGATCAGCCCCAGCATTTT. Amino acids: CASSLHDGDQPQHF. The gene calls are TRBV12-3 or TRBV12-4 and TRBJ1-5; D call uncertain. The CDR3 has 14 residues. V shed 6 bases and J shed 5 bases, with 14 bases lying between them.